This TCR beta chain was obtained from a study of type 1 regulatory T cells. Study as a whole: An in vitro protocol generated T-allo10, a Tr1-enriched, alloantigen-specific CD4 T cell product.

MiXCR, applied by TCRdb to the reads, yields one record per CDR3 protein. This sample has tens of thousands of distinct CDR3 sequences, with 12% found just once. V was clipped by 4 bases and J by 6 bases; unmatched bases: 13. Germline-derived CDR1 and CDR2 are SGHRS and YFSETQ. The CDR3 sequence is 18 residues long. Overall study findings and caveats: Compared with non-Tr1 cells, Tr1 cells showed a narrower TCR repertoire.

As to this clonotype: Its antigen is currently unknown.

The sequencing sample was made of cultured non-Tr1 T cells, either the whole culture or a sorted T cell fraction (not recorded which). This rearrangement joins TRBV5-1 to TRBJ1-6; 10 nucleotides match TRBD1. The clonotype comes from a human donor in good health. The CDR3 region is CASSARTGTGATNSPLHF. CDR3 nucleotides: TGCGCCAGCAGCGCACGAACCGGGACAGGGGCTACTAATTCACCCCTCCACTTT.